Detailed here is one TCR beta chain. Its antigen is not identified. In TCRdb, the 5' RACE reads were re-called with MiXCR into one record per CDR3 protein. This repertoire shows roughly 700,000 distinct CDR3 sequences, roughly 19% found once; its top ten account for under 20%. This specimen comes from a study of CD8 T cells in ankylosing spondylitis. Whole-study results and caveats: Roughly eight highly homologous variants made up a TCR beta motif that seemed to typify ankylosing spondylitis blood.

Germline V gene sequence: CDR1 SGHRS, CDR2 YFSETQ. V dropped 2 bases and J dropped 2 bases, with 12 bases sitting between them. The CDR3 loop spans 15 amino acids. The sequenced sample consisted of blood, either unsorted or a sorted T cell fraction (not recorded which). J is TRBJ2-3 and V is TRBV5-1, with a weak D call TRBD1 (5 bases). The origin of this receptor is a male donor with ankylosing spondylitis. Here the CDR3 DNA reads TGCGCCAGCAGCTTACAGGAATTATACACAGATACGCAGTATTTT. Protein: CASSLQELYTDTQYF.